This T cell receptor beta chain was recorded in a study of regulatory T cells in long-lasting Graves disease. This clonotype was recorded a few times. The CDR3 loop spans 13 amino acids. CDR1 and CDR2 from the germline V gene are SGDLS and YYNGEE. V was shortened by 0 bases and J by 4 bases, with 4 bases between the two germline ends. Indicated time point: newly diagnosed GD, antithyroid drugs for less than 3 months. From PBMCs, RNA was extracted and then used to make the TCR library. Construction of TCR beta libraries relied on iRepertoire HTBI primers and on Arm-PCR targeting CDR3 regions. MiXCR, run by TCRdb on the multiplex PCR reads, gives a single entry per CDR3 protein. The table has fewer than 550,000 distinct CDR3 sequences, roughly 16% seen once. These data were also reused for a study on T cells in Graves' hyperthyroidism and ophthalmopathy.

This clonotype was obtained from a woman aged 40 to 65 with Graves disease. The chain couples TRBV9 to TRBJ2-2; D not resolved. The sequencing here drew on peripheral blood mononuclear cells (PBMCs), taken at new diagnosis, from a patient treated with antithyroid drugs. The CDR3: CASSVDGTGELFF. CDR3 bases: TGTGCCAGCAGCGTAGATGGCACCGGGGAGCTGTTTTTT.